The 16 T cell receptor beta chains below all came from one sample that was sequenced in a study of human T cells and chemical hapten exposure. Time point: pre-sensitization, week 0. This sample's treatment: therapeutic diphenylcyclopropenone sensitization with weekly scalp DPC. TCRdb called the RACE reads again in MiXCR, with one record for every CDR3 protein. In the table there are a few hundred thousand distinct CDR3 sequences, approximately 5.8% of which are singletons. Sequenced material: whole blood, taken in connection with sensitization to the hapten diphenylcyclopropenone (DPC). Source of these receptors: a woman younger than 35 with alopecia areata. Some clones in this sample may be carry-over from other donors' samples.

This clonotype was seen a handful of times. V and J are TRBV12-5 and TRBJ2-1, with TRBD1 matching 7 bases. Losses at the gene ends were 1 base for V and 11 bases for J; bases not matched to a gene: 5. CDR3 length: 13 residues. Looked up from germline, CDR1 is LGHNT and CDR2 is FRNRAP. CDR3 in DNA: TGTGCTAGTGGTTTGGGGGGACAGACTCAGCAGTTCTTC. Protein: CASGLGGQTQQFF.

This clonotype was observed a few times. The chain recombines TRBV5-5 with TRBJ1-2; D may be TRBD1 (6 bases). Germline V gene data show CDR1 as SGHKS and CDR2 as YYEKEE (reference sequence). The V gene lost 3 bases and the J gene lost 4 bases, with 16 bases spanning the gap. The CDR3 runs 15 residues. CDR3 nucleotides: TGTGCCAGCAGCTGGGGAGGTCAGGGGTCCTATGGCTACACCTTC. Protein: CASSWGGQGSYGYTF.

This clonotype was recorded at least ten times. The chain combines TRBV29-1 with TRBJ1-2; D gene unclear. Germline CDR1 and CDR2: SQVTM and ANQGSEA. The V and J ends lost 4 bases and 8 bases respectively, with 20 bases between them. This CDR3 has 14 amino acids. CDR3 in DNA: TGCAGCGTTGGAGGACCCGAGGGTCCGGAGGGCTACACCTTC. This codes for CSVGGPEGPEGYTF.

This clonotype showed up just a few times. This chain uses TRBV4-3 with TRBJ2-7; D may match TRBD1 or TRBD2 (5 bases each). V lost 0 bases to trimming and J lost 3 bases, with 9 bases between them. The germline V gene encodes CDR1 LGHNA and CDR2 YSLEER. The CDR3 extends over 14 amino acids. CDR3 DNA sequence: TGCGCCAGCAGCCAAGATGAGGGGTACTACGAGCAGTACTTC. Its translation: CASSQDEGYYEQYF.

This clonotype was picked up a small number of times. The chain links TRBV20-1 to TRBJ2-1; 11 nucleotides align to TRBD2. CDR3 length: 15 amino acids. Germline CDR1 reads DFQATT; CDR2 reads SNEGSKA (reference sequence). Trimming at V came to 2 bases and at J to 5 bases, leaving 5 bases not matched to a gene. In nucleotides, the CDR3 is TGCAGTGCTAGATCCGGGACTAGCGGAAACAATGAGCAGTTCTTC. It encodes CSARSGTSGNNEQFF.

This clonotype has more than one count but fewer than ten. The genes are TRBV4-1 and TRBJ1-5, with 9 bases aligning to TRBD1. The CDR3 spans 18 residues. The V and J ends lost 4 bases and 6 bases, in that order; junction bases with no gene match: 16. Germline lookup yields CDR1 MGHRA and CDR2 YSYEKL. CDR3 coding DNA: TGCGCCAGCAGCCCGCGTTCGAAAGGACAGGGGCTAAGTCAGCCCCAGCATTTT. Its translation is CASSPRSKGQGLSQPQHF.

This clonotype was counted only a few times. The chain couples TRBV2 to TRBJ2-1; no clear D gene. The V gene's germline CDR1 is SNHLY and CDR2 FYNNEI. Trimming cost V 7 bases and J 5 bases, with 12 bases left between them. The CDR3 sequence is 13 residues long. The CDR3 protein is CASIWQADNEQFF. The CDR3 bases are TGTGCCAGCATATGGCAGGCCGACAATGAGCAGTTCTTC.

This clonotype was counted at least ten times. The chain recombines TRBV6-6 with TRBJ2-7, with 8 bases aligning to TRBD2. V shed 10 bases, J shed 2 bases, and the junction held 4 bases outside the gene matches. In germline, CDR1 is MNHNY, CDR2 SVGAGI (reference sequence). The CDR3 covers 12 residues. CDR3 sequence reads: CAIREGPYEQYF. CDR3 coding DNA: TGTGCCATTCGGGAGGGACCCTACGAGCAGTACTTC.

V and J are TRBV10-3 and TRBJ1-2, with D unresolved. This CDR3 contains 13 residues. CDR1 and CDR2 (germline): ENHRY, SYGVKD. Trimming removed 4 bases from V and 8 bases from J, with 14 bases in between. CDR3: CAISASEDRGYTF. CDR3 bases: TGTGCCATCAGTGCGTCGGAGGATCGAGGCTACACCTTC.

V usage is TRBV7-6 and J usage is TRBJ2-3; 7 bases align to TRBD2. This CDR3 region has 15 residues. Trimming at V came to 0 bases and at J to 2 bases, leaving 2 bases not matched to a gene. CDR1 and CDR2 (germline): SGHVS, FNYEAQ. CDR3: CASSLAGGTTDTQYF. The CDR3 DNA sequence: TGTGCCAGCAGCTTAGCCGGGGGGACCACAGATACGCAGTATTTT.

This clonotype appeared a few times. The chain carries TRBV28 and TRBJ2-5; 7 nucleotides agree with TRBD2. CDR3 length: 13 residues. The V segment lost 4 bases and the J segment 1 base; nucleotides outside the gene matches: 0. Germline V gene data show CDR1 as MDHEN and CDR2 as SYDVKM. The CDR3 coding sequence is TGTGCCAGCAGTTGGACTAGCCAAGAGACCCAGTACTTC. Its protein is CASSWTSQETQYF.

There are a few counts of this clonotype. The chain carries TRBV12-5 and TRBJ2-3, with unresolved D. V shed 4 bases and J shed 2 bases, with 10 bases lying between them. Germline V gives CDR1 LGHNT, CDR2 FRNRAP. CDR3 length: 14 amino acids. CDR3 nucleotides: TGTGCTAGTGGTTCCGACCGAGACACAGATACGCAGTATTTT. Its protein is CASGSDRDTDTQYF.

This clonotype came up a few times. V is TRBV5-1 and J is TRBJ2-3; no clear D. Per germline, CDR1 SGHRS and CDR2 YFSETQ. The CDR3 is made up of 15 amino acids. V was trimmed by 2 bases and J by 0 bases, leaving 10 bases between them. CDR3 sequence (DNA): TGCGCCAGCAGCTTCCCCAGCGCGAGCACAGATACGCAGTATTTT. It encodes CASSFPSASTDTQYF.

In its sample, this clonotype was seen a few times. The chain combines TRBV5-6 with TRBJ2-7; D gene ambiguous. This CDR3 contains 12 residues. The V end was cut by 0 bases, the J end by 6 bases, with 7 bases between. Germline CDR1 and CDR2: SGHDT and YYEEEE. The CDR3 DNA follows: TGTGCCAGCAGCTTGGATGCGGTCGAGCAGTACTTC. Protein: CASSLDAVEQYF.

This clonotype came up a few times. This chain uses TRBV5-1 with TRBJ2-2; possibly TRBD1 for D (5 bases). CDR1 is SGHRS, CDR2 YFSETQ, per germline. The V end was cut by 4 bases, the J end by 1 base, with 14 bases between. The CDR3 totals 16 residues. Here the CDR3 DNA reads TGCGCCAGCAGCAGGATAGCAGGGCGGAACACCGGGGAGCTGTTTTTT. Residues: CASSRIAGRNTGELFF.

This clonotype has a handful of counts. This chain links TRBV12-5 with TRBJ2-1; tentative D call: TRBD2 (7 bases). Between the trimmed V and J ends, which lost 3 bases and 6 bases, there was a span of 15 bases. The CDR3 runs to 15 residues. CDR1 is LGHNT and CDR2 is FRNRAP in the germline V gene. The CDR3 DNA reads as TGTGCTAGTGGTTTCAGCCGCGGGGGCGGCAATGAGCAGTTCTTC. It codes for CASGFSRGGGNEQFF.